Included here is one TCR beta chain sequence, with context. This sample was taken from a study of T cell changes during pregnancy in multiple sclerosis. This CDR3 comprises 15 residues. Trimming pared 5 bases from V and 0 bases from J, leaving 11 bases between. Germline values: CDR1 LNHDA, CDR2 SQIVND (reference sequence). The table came from immunoSEQ multiplex PCR; TCRdb's copy has only in-frame clones and leaves some out. This table has about 42,000 clones, about nine tenths appearing once. This receptor was identified in a female donor with multiple sclerosis, enrolled in a pregnancy study. Material: CD4+ T cells from peripheral blood mononuclear cells, obtained before pregnancy. The chain is built from TRBV19 and TRBJ2-4; D may be TRBD2 (5 bases). The CDR3 coding sequence is TGTGCCAGTAGTGTTATAGGACTAGCCAAAAACATTCAGTACTTC. This codes for CASSVIGLAKNIQYF.